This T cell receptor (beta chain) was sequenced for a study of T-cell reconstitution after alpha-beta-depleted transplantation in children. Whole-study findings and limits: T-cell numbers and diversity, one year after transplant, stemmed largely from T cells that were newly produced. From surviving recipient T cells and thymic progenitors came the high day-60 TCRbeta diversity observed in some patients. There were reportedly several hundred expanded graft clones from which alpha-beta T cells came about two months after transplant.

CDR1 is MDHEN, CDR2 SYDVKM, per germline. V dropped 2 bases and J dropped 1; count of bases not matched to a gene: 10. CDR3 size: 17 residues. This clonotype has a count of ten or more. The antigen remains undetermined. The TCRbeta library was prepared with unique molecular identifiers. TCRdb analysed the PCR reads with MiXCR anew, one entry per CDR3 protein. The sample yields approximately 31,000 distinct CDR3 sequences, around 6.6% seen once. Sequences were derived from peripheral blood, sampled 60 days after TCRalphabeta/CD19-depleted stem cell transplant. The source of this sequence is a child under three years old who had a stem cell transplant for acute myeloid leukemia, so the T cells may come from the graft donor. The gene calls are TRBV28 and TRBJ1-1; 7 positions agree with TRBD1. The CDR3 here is CASSLGGIWTGNTEAFF. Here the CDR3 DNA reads TGTGCCAGCAGTTTAGGGGGGATCTGGACAGGGAACACTGAAGCTTTCTTT.